These 10 T cell receptor beta chains were sequenced from one sample in a study of a mutant IDH1 vaccine in newly diagnosed glioma (dated by TCRdb to 2020 to 2022). Antigens for these TCRs are unknown. Receptor libraries were prepared by the immunoSEQ multiplex PCR assay. TCRdb holds this immuneACCESS table with in-frame rearrangements only. Some clones are missing; in checked studies, unresolved V genes explain under half, and the rest has no known cause. Counted in this sample were tens of thousands of clones; about 75% of them appeared once. Clones ranked in the top ten supply 8.9% of the sample. Sample time point, as interpreted from the label and publication: week 47, end of study. A 20-mer mutant IDH1 peptide at 300 micrograms in Montanide made up each vaccine dose, which was injected subcutaneously together with topical imiquimod. Source: PBMCs, taken from a glioma patient whose treatment included an IDH1 peptide vaccine. Receptor source: a man in his forties or fifties with glioma.

The chain couples TRBV5-8 to TRBJ1-2; D not resolved. This CDR3 contains 14 residues. Germline-derived CDR1 and CDR2 are SGHTS and YDEGEE. The V and J ends lost 2 bases and 0 bases respectively, with 8 bases between them. This CDR3 reads CASSLRGPNYGYTF. For the CDR3, the DNA is TGTGCCAGCAGCTTACGCGGGCCTAACTATGGCTACACCTTC.

DNA for the CDR3: TGTGCCAGCAGTTGGGTGACTAGCGGGGTGGATTCCTACAATGAGCAGTTCTTC. It specifies CASSWVTSGVDSYNEQFF. J is TRBJ2-1 and V is TRBV2, with 11 positions matching TRBD2. Looked up from germline, CDR1 is SNHLY and CDR2 is FYNNEI. The junction had 10 bases not matched to a gene; V was cut back by 5 bases and J by 1 base. The CDR3 extends over 18 amino acids.

V is TRBV9 and J is TRBJ2-1; 8 bases align to TRBD2. J was trimmed by 4 bases and V by 0 bases; bases with no gene match: 6. The germline V gene encodes CDR1 SGDLS and CDR2 YYNGEE. The CDR3 runs to 16 residues. This chain's CDR3 is CASSVAPREGYNEQFF. In nucleotides, the CDR3 is TGTGCCAGCAGCGTAGCCCCTCGGGAGGGGTACAATGAGCAGTTCTTC.

This clone was recorded a few times. The chain links TRBV4-3 to TRBJ2-1, with TRBD2 matching 12 bases. This CDR3 has 16 amino acids. Germline V lookup: CDR1 LGHNA, CDR2 YSLEER. The V gene end was trimmed by 0 bases and the J gene end by 8 bases; junction bases not matched to a gene: 5. CDR3 DNA sequence: TGCGCCAGCAGCCAAGAGTTACTAGCGGGAGGTCATGAGCAGTTCTTC. Translated, it gives CASSQELLAGGHEQFF.

The V call is TRBV5-4, the J call TRBJ1-1, with 7 bases fitting TRBD1. J gave up 5 bases and V 5 bases, and 9 bases lay outside the gene matches. The CDR3 covers 14 residues. Germline V gene data show CDR1 as SGHNT and CDR2 as YYREEE (reference sequence). The CDR3 protein is CASSLDRARTEAFF. CDR3 DNA sequence: TGTGCCAGCAGTCTCGACAGGGCACGGACTGAAGCTTTCTTT.

This clone was detected once. Here the CDR3 DNA reads TGTGCCAGCAGCTTAGTGGTCGGCCAGACCTCCGGCGCTTTCTTT. This gives the protein CASSLVVGQTSGAFF. The chain combines TRBV11-2 with TRBJ1-1, with D uncertain. Trimming took 1 base from V and 11 from J, leaving 20 bases between them. Germline-derived CDR1 and CDR2 are SGHAT and FQNNGV. The length of the CDR3 is 15 residues.

The J gene is TRBJ1-1, the V gene TRBV19; D is undetermined. The germline V and J ends were trimmed by 3 bases and 1 base, with 6 bases remaining between them. The CDR3 has 13 amino acids. The germline V gene has CDR1 LNHDA and CDR2 SQIVND (reference sequence). This CDR3 is CASSIKRNTEAFF. DNA for the CDR3: TGTGCCAGTAGTATTAAGAGGAACACTGAAGCTTTCTTT.

The chain carries TRBV9 and TRBJ2-3; 10 nucleotides match TRBD2. The V and J ends lost 4 bases and 6 bases, in that order; junction bases with no gene match: 11. The CDR3 totals 16 residues. The germline gives CDR1 SGDLS, CDR2 YYNGEE. DNA for the CDR3: TGTGCCAGCAGCCTCCCCTTAGCGGGGGGACTGGATACGCAGTATTTT. It codes for CASSLPLAGGLDTQYF. The full variable domain, with the rest looked up from reference TRBV9 and TRBJ2-3, is DSGVTQTPKHLITATGQRVTLRCSPRSGDLSVYWYQQSLDQGLQFLIQYYNGEERAKGNILERFSAQQFPDLHSELNLSSLELGDSALYFCASSLPLAGGLDTQYFGPGTRLTVL.

The V and J genes are TRBV19 and TRBJ2-3; 9 bases are a match to TRBD2. The junction had 12 bases not matched to a gene; V was cut back by 6 bases and J by 5 bases. The CDR3 covers 16 residues. CDR1 and CDR2 (germline): LNHDA, SQIVND (reference sequence). The DNA for the CDR3 is TGTGCCAGTAGCAGTGGGACTAGCTACGGATTAGATACGCAGTATTTT. Protein product: CASSSGTSYGLDTQYF.

This clone was seen a single time. This chain joins TRBV21-1 and TRBJ1-2; the D call of TRBD1 is as the table states it, not checked on the DNA. TRBV21-1 is tagged as a pseudogene. The CDR3 consists of 10 residues. CDR3 in DNA: TGTGCCAGCAGCAAGAATGGGGGCCCCTTC. Residues: CASSKNGGPF.